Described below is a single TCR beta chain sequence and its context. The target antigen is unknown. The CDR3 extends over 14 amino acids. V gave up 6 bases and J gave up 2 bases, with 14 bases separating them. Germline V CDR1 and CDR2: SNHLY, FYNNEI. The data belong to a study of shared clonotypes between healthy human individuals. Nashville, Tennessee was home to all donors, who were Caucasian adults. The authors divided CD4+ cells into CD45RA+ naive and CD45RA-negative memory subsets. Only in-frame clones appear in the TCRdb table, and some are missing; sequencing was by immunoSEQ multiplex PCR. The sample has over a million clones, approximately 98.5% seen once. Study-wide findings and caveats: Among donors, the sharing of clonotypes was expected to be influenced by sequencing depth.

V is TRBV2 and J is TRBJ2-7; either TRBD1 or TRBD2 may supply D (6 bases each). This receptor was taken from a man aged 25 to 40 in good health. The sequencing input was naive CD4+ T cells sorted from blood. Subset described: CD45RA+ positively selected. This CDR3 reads CASRGGGRTYEQYF. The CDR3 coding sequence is TGTGCCAGCAGGGGGGGCGGGCGTACCTACGAGCAGTACTTC.